This TCR beta chain comes out of a study of blood T cells in healthy people across ages. Alongside a J-beta primer mix, a sample-barcoded 5' primer served in a second PCR lasting about 7 to 11 cycles. MiXCR, run by TCRdb on the 5' RACE reads, gives a single entry per CDR3 protein. The repertoire includes hundreds of thousands of distinct CDR3 sequences, around half of them detected once, and around 24% sits in the top ten. The V gene lost 2 bases and the J gene lost 5 bases, with 14 bases spanning the gap. The germline V gene encodes CDR1 SGHDN and CDR2 FVKESK. There are 15 residues in the CDR3. The table lists this clonotype with a few counts.

The chain combines TRBV14 with TRBJ2-3; D remains ambiguous. The TCR comes from a man at least 80 years old in good health. Sequencing input: blood. CDR3 nucleotides: TGTGCCAGCAGCCAAAGAGTATCGGGTGGAGATACGCAGTATTTT. It encodes CASSQRVSGGDTQYF.